The rows below give T cell receptor beta chains drawn from one sample of a study of T cell responses to AZD1222 COVID-19 vaccine. Repertoires were generated with immunoSEQ multiplex PCR, while TCRdb's copy carries only in-frame clones and drops some. This table has more than 110,000 clones, around nine tenths appearing once. Specimen: peripheral blood, collected on day 0 of AZD1222 vaccination. These receptors were obtained from an adult in good health. CDR3s include the opening cysteine and the closing phenylalanine or tryptophan.

v_gene | CDR3aa
TRBV7-9 | CASSTSQQGLSEQFF
TRBV19 | CASRTLGVPRGEQYF
TRBV5-8 | CASSLLGSSGNTIYF
TRBV12-3/TRBV12-4 | CASSGDRTYEQYF
TRBV27 | CASSDSTGGYEQYF
TRBV19 | CASSIDQASGTHEQYF
TRBV6-4 | CASSRQSSGANVLTF
TRBV13 | CASSFSKAGELFF
TRBV12-3/TRBV12-4 | CASTDSRHGGYTF
TRBV6-5 | CASSYGQGGKNEQYF
TRBV25-1 | CASSEPGCPGTGYGYTF
TRBV4-1 | CAAGSDTYEQYF
TRBV27 | CASSSHRSGANVLTF
TRBV5-6 | CASTPTVASGLGWEQFF
TRBV30 | CAWQGRRGDGYTF
TRBV21-1 | CASSKGSSGSLPSTDTQYF
TRBV9 | CASSVAGSGSSYNEQFF
TRBV15 | CATSRDENQPQHF
TRBV28 | CASSPRGDTQYF
TRBV27 | CASSPTGGVSGANVLTF
TRBV7-8 | CASSLAGTSGRKGQNEQFF
TRBV27 | CASSWTGREYEQYF
TRBV5-6 | CASSLTSGPYEQYF
TRBV9 | CASSVGFDMNTEAFF
TRBV4-1 | CASSLPTALRDGYTF
TRBV27 | CASSPRGGGEQFF
TRBV6-1 | CASSEDEGGEVTGELFF
TRBV30 | CAWSLSREGSYNEQFF
TRBV27 | CASSFGNSPLHF
TRBV5-4 | CASSRDSTAGSYNEQFF
TRBV6-5 | CASSYSSASRDTQYF
TRBV11-3 | CASSPGQGRYEQYF
TRBV19 | CASRRDGRDIQYF
TRBV21-1 | CASSKLSGRAYEQYF
TRBV18 | CASSPASGSFNEQFF
TRBV7-2 | CASSLVAGTGELFF
TRBV28 | CASTTGNTEAFF
TRBV2 | CASSEAPGGNEQFF
TRBV4-3 | CASSQASGGRYEQYF
TRBV29-1 | CSVDLRATGELFF
TRBV18 | CASSPKSGRAVFF
TRBV5-1 | CASSLPGETQYF
TRBV7-3 | CASSPSITGELFF
TRBV16 | CASSPPGQGLGEQYF
TRBV6-5 | CASSYVKALSGNTIYF
TRBV25-1 | CASSRANYGYTF
TRBV6-6 | CASSRLAGGGEQYF
TRBV7-2 | CASVRLRRLAMNTEAFF
TRBV3-1/TRBV3-2 | CASSQSNGRFTDTQYF
TRBV9 | CASSVGGLAGGVTGELFF
TRBV6-5 | CASSYSGDYGYTF
TRBV7-2 | CASSLAGGPGQPQHF
TRBV18 | CASSLGSPGEKLFF